This TCR beta chain comes out of a study of blood T cell repertoires in COVID-19. The germline V and J ends were trimmed by 5 bases and 5 bases, with 10 bases remaining between them. Germline-derived CDR1 and CDR2 are SGHRS and YFSETQ. This CDR3 comprises 13 residues. TCRdb's table, derived via immunoSEQ multiplex PCR, lists solely in-frame clones and lacks some. Altogether roughly 100,000 clones are present, over 65% being singletons, with the ten largest covering roughly 29%. The sample comprised peripheral blood. The chain links TRBV5-1 to TRBJ1-4; TRBD1 is a possible D gene (6 bases). The TCR sequence derives from a man between 60 and 75 years old with acute or convalescent COVID-19. This chain's CDR3 is CASSRTVNEKLFF. As DNA, the CDR3 is TGCGCCAGCAGTCGGACAGTAAATGAAAAACTGTTTTTT.